These T cell receptor beta chains were read from a single sample in a study of cytomegalovirus exposure and HLA in healthy donors. Sequencing used immunoSEQ multiplex PCR; TCRdb keeps in-frame clones, though not all of them. Of 200,000 to 300,000 clones in the sample, about 77% were seen once. Sequencing was carried out using PBMCs. The source of these receptors is a boy between 10 and 17 years old in good health and CMV-seronegative. CDR3s include the opening cysteine and the closing phenylalanine or tryptophan. The D gene is left open where the match is weak. Not all rows give a size; the values are once, few, many and, for expanded clones, a class.

j_call,v_call,d_call,clone_size,cdr3_aa,cdr3_nt
TRBJ2-5,TRBV7-7,NA,NA,CASSLGVRGTQYF,TGTGCCAGCAGCTTAGGGGTGCGGGGGACCCAGTACTTC
TRBJ1-1,TRBV30,NA,NA,CAWSRRGCEAFF,TGTGCCTGGAGCCGACGGGGGTGTGAAGCTTTCTTT
TRBJ2-7,TRBV27,TRBD2,NA,CASSSGLEAREQYF,TGTGCCAGCAGCTCGGGACTAGAAGCGCGCGAGCAGTACTTC
TRBJ1-1,TRBV11-3,TRBD1,few,CASSPGQVGAFF,TGTGCCAGCAGCCCCGGACAGGTCGGGGCTTTCTTT
TRBJ2-1,TRBV9,TRBD2,NA,CASSVASQRGGPYNEQFF,TGTGCCAGCAGCGTAGCGTCCCAGCGGGGGGGCCCGTACAATGAGCAGTTCTTC
TRBJ1-1,TRBV2,NA,NA,CASSEIRGAGTEAFF,TGTGCCAGCAGTGAAATTCGGGGAGCGGGCACTGAAGCTTTCTTT
TRBJ1-1,TRBV5-4,TRBD1,NA,CASSYAGTGGAKAFF,TGTGCCAGCAGCTACGCCGGGACAGGGGGCGCTAAGGCTTTCTTT
TRBJ2-7,TRBV30,NA,NA,CAWSRGRVDYEQYF,TGTGCCTGGAGTAGGGGGAGGGTGGACTACGAGCAGTACTTC
TRBJ2-1,TRBV27,NA,NA,CASSLRGGPTFF,TGTGCCAGCAGTTTACGTGGGGGCCCGACGTTCTTC
TRBJ2-1,TRBV5-1,NA,few,CASSCKGRLGVGRLETILNEQFF,TGCGCCAGCAGCTGTAAAGGGAGGCTCGGAGTGGGACGCCTAGAAACCATTCTCAATGAGCAGTTCTTC
TRBJ2-5,TRBV6-1,NA,NA,CASSEARRGSQYF,TGTGCCAGCAGTGAAGCGAGAAGGGGGTCCCAGTACTTC
TRBJ2-1,TRBV27,TRBD2,once,CASSHRGTSWYNEQFF,TGTGCCAGCAGCCACCGCGGGACTAGTTGGTACAATGAGCAGTTCTTC
TRBJ1-2,TRBV10-3,TRBD1,NA,CAIREGQGYGYTF,TGTGCCATCCGCGAGGGACAGGGCTATGGCTACACCTTC
TRBJ2-7,TRBV6-5,TRBD1,NA,CASRGTGTGLYEQYF,TGTGCCAGCAGAGGCACCGGGACAGGACTTTACGAGCAGTACTTC
TRBJ2-3,TRBV19,NA,NA,CASSILDSGLSTDTQYF,TGTGCCAGTAGTATCCTCGACTCGGGACTTAGCACAGATACGCAGTATTTT
TRBJ2-4,TRBV28,NA,once,CASSYMEGVPKNIQYF,TGTGCCAGCAGTTACATGGAGGGCGTCCCCAAAAACATTCAGTACTTC
TRBJ2-7,TRBV5-1,NA,NA,CASSLVPGRTPREQYF,TGCGCCAGCAGCTTGGTACCGGGCCGGACTCCTCGCGAGCAGTACTTC
TRBJ2-1,TRBV29-1,TRBD1,NA,CSVELTGQGNEQFF,TGCAGCGTTGAACTTACGGGACAGGGCAATGAGCAGTTCTTC
TRBJ2-1,TRBV19,NA,few,CASSTMTRGPHNEQFF,TGTGCCAGTAGTACAATGACTAGAGGCCCACACAATGAGCAGTTCTTC
TRBJ2-2,TRBV10-3,NA,once,CAISVTQNTGELFF,TGTGCCATCAGTGTAACACAGAACACCGGGGAGCTGTTTTTT
TRBJ1-6,TRBV10-3,NA,NA,CAISDKGGDSPLHF,TGTGCCATCAGTGATAAAGGGGGTGATTCACCCCTCCACTTT
TRBJ1-1,TRBV9,NA,NA,CASSSSVNTEAFF,TGTGCCAGCAGCTCCTCCGTGAACACTGAAGCTTTCTTT
TRBJ1-3,TRBV19,NA,once,CASSSQGSAGNTIYF,TGTGCCAGTAGTTCACAGGGATCTGCCGGAAACACCATATATTTT
TRBJ2-7,TRBV7-2,NA,NA,CASSPRATYEQYF,TGTGCCAGCAGCCCCCGAGCGACCTACGAGCAGTACTTC